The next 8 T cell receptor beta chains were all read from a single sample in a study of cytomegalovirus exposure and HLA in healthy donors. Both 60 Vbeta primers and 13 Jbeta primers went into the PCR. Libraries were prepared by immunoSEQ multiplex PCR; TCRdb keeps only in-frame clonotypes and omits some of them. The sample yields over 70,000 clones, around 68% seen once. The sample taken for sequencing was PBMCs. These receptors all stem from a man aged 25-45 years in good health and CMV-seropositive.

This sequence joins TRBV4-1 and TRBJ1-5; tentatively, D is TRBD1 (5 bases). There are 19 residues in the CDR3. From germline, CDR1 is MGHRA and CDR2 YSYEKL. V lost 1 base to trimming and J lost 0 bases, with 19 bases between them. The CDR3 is CASSQAPLGVDYSNQPQHF. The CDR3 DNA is TGCGCCAGCAGCCAAGCCCCACTGGGGGTGGACTATAGCAATCAGCCCCAGCATTTT.

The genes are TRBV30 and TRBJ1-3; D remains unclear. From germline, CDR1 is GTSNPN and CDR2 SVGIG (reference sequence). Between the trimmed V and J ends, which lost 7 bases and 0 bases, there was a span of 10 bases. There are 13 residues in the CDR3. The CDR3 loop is CASGAHSGNTIYF. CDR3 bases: TGTGCCTCCGGTGCCCACTCTGGAAACACCATATATTTT.

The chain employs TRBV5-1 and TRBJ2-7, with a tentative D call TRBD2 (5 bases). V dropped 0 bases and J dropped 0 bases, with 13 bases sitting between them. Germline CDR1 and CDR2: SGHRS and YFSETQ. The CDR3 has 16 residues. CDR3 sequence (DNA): TGCGCCAGCAGCTTGGGGCAGGTGGGGAGCTCCTACGAGCAGTACTTC. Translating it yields CASSLGQVGSSYEQYF.

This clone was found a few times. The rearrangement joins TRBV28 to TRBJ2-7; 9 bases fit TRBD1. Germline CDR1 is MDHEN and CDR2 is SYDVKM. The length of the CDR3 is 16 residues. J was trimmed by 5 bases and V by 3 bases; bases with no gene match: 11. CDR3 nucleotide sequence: TGTGCCAGCAGTTTTACGGAGGACAGGGGAGTAAACGAGCAGTACTTC. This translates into CASSFTEDRGVNEQYF.

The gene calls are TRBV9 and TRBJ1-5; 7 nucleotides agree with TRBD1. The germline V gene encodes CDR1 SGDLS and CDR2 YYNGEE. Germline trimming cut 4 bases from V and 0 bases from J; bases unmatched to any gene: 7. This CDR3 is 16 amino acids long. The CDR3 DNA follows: TGTGCCAGCAGCAAGGGGGCTAGTGATAGCAATCAGCCCCAGCATTTT. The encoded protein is CASSKGASDSNQPQHF.

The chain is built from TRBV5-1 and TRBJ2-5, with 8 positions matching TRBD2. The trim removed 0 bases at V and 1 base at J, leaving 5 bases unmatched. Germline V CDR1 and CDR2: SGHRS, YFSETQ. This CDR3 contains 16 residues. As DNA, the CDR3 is TGCGCCAGCAGCTTGGGGGTAGCGGGGACCCAAGAGACCCAGTACTTC. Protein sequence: CASSLGVAGTQETQYF.

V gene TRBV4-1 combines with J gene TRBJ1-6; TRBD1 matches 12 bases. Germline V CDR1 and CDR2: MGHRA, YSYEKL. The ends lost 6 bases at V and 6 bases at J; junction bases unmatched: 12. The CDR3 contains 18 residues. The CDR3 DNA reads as TGCGCCAGCAGTAACCCGGGACAGGGGGCTTTTGGTAATTCACCCCTCCACTTT. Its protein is CASSNPGQGAFGNSPLHF.

The CDR3, as DNA: TGTGCCAGCAGTGTGACACAGAACACTGAAGCTTTCTTT. Encoded protein: CASSVTQNTEAFF. The chain has TRBV6-1 and TRBJ1-1; D not certain. The CDR3 totals 13 residues. V was trimmed by 4 bases and J by 1 base, leaving 7 bases between them. CDR1 is MNHNS and CDR2 is SASEGT in the germline V gene.